These 8 T cell receptor beta chains were all obtained from the same sample, sequenced in a study of blood T cell repertoires in COVID-19. The table came from immunoSEQ multiplex PCR; TCRdb's copy has only in-frame clones and leaves some out. The top ten clones hold 4.1% of a sample with about 270,000 clones, 70% to 90% of them seen once. The sample consisted of PBMCs or T cells enriched from blood (not recorded which). The source is a woman aged 25 to 39 with acute COVID-19.

The genes are TRBV11-2 and TRBJ2-1; the D is unclear. Germline loops: CDR1 SGHAT, CDR2 FQNNGV. V lost 1 base to trimming and J lost 5 bases, with 6 bases between them. The CDR3 loop spans 13 amino acids. In nucleotides, the CDR3 is TGTGCCAGCAGCTTAGGGCAGAACAATGAGCAGTTCTTC. It codes for CASSLGQNNEQFF. The full variable domain, completed using reference TRBV11-2 and TRBJ2-1, is EAGVAQSPRYKIIEKRQSVAFWCNPISGHATLYWYQQILGQGPKLLIQFQNNGVVDDSQLPKDRFSAERLKGVDSTLKIQPAKLEDSAVYLCASSLGQNNEQFFGPGTRLTVL.

The CDR3 spells CASSPGTGVSGANVLTF. CDR3 nucleotides: TGTGCCAGCAGTCCCGGGACAGGGGTATCTGGGGCCAACGTCCTGACTTTC. This chain uses TRBV2 with TRBJ2-6; 10 bases match TRBD1. The CDR3 runs 17 residues. From germline, CDR1 is SNHLY and CDR2 FYNNEI. V gave up 5 bases and J gave up 1 base; unmatched junction bases: 5. Drawing the rest from reference TRBV2 and TRBJ2-6, the complete variable domain is EPEVTQTPSHQVTQMGQEVILRCVPISNHLYFYWYRQILGQKVEFLVSFYNNEISEKSEIFDDQFSVERPDGSNFTLKIRSTKLEDSAMYFCASSPGTGVSGANVLTFGAGSRLTVL.

The chain combines TRBV13 with TRBJ2-1, with 13 nucleotides matching TRBD2. The CDR3 totals 16 residues. Unmatched junction bases numbered 7, after V lost 4 bases and J lost 7 bases. Germline V gene data show CDR1 as PRHDT and CDR2 as FYEKMQ (reference sequence). For the CDR3, the DNA is TGTGCCAGCAGCTCCCCGAGGACTAGCGGGAGTAATGAGCAGTTCTTC. Residues: CASSSPRTSGSNEQFF.

The table lists this clone with a few counts. The CDR3 coding sequence is TGTGCCAGCAGCTTAGTCGTTAGCGGGGACTCCTACGAGCAGTACTTC. This encodes CASSLVVSGDSYEQYF. The V gene is TRBV7-9, the J gene TRBJ2-7; 8 positions match TRBD2. Trimming took 1 base from V and 0 from J; bases not matched to a gene: 5. Germline V gives CDR1 SEHNR, CDR2 FQNEAQ (reference sequence). CDR3 length: 16 amino acids. Looking up the rest from reference TRBV7-9 and TRBJ2-7 gives the full variable domain: DTGVSQNPRHKITKRGQNVTFRCDPISEHNRLYWYRQTLGQGPEFLTYFQNEAQLEKSRLLSDRFSAERPKGSFSTLEIQRTEQGDSAMYLCASSLVVSGDSYEQYFGPGTRLTVT.

The CDR3 DNA is TGCAGCGTTGAAGAAGTAGGGGAAGGCGCCTACGAGCAGTACTTC. It translates to CSVEEVGEGAYEQYF. The chain uses TRBV29-1 and TRBJ2-7; tentatively, D is TRBD1 (5 bases). V was clipped by 0 bases and J by 2 bases, with 14 bases between them. The CDR3 extends over 15 amino acids. Germline values: CDR1 SQVTM, CDR2 ANQGSEA.

This clone was seen only once. This chain joins TRBV12-3 or TRBV12-4 and TRBJ2-5; D gene unclear. This CDR3 is 13 amino acids long. Trimming left V 2 bases short and J 7 bases short, with 11 bases between. As DNA, the CDR3 is TGTGCCAGCAGTTTAAACTCTCTCGGGACCCAGTACTTC. It codes for CASSLNSLGTQYF.

J is TRBJ2-5 and V is TRBV19; TRBD2 is a possible D gene (6 bases). Between the trimmed V and J ends, which lost 8 bases and 5 bases, there was a span of 15 bases. The CDR3 is 13 residues long. In germline, CDR1 is LNHDA, CDR2 SQIVND (reference sequence). The CDR3 here is CASASSVFETQYF. The CDR3 nucleotides are TGTGCCAGTGCTTCTAGCGTATTTGAGACCCAGTACTTC.

This rearrangement joins TRBV2 to TRBJ2-1, with D hard to call. The length of the CDR3 is 16 residues. Germline assignment: CDR1 SNHLY and CDR2 FYNNEI. Trimming shortened V by 0 bases and J by 2 bases, and 11 bases separated the two germline ends. The CDR3 loop is CASSEAYYPPYNEQFF. The CDR3 coding sequence is TGTGCCAGCAGTGAAGCATACTACCCCCCCTACAATGAGCAGTTCTTC.